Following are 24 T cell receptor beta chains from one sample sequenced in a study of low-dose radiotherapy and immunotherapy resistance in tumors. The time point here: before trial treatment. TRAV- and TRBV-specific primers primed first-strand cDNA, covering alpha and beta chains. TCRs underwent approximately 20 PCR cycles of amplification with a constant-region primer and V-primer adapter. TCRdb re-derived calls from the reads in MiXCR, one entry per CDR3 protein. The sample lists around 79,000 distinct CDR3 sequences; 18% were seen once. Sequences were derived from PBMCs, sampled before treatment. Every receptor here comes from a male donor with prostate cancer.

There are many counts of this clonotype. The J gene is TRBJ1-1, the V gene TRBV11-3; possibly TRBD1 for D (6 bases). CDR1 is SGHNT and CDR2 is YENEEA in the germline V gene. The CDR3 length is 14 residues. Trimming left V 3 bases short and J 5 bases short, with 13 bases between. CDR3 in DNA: TGTGCCAGCAGCTTTGGGGGCGCGGGGACTGAAGCTTTCTTT. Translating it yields CASSFGGAGTEAFF.

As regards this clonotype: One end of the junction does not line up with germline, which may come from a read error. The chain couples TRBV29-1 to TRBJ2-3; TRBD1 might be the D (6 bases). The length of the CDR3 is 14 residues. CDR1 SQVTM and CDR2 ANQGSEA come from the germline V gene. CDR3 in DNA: TGCAGCCCGGTAGATCCATTTAAGGGGGATATGCAGTATTTT. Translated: CSPVDPFKGDMQYF.

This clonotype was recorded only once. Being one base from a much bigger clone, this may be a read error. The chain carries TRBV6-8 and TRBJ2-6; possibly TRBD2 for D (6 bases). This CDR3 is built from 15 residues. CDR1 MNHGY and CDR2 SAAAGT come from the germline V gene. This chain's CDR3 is CASSYGGTGASVLTF. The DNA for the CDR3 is TGTGCCAGCAGTTACGGGGGGACCGGGGCCAGCGTCCTGACTTTC.

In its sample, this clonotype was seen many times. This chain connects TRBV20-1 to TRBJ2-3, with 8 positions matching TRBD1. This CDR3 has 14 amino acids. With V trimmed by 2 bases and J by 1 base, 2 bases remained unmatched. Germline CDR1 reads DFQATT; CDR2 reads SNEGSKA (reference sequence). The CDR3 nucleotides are TGCAGTGCTAGACAGGGGGCGGGCACAGATACGCAGTATTTT. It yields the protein CSARQGAGTDTQYF.

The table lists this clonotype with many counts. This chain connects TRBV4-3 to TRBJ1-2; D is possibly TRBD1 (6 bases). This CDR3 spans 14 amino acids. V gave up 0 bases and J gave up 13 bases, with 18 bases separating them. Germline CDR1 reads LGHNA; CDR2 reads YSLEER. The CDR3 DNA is TGCGCCAGCAGCCAAGATTTGAACAGGGCGGTGATCACCTTC. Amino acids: CASSQDLNRAVITF.

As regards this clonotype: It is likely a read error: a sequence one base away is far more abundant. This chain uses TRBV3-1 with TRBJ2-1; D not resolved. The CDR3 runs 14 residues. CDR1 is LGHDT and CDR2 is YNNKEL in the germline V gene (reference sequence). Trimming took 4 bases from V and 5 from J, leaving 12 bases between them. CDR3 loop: CASSPQRGNNEQFF. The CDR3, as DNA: TGTGCCAGCAGCCCGCAGCGTGGGAACAATGAGCAGTTCTTC.

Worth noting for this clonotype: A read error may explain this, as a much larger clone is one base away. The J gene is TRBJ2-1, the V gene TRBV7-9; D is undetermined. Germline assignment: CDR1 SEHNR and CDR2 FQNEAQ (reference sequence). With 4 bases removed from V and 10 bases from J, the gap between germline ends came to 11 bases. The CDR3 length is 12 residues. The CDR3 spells CASSSAFGEQFF. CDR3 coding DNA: TGTGCCAGCAGCTCCGCATTTGGGGAGCAGTTCTTC.

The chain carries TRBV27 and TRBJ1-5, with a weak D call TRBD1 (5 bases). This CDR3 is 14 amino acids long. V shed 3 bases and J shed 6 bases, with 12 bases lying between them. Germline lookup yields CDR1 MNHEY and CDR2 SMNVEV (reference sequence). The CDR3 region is CASSLVREGQPQHF. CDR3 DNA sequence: TGTGCCAGCAGTTTGGTCAGGGAGGGTCAGCCCCAGCATTTT.

CDR3 sequence reads: CAWSPGQGNQPQHF. The CDR3 nucleotides read TGTGCCTGGAGTCCCGGACAGGGGAATCAGCCCCAGCATTTT. The V call is TRBV30, the J call TRBJ1-5; 9 bases map to TRBD1. Germline loops: CDR1 GTSNPN, CDR2 SVGIG (reference sequence). Trimming cost V 2 bases and J 4 bases; bases outside gene matches: 3. There are 14 residues in the CDR3.

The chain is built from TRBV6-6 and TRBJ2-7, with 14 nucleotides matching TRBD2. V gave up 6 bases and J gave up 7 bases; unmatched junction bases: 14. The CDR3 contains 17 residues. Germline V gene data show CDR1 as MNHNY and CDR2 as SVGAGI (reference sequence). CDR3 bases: TGTGCCAGCAGACGTCCCGGGACTAGCGGGGGTTCTATGGAGCAGTACTTC. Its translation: CASRRPGTSGGSMEQYF.

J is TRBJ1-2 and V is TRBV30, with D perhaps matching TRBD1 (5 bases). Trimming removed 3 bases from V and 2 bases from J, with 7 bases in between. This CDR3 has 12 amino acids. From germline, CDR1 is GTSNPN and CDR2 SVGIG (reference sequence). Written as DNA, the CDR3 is TGTGCCTGGAGCGCAGGGAACTATGGCTACACCTTC. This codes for CAWSAGNYGYTF. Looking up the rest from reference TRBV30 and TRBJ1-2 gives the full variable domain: SQTIHQWPATLVQPVGSPLSLECTVEGTSNPNLYWYRQAAGRGLQLLFYSVGIGQISSEVPQNLSASRPQDRQFILSSKKLLLSDSGFYLCAWSAGNYGYTFGSGTRLTVV.

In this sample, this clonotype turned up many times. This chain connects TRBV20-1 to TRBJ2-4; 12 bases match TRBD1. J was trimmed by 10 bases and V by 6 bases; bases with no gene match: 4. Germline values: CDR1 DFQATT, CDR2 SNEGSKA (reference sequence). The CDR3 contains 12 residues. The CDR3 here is CSAGTGGLIQYF. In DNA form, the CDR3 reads TGCAGTGCAGGGACAGGGGGCTTGATTCAGTACTTC.

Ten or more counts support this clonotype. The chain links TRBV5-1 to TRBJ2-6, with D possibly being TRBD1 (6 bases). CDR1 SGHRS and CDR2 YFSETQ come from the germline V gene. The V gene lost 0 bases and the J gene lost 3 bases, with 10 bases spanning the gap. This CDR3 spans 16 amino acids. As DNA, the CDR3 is TGCGCCAGCAGCTTGGAGGGCAGGGGTGGGGCCAACGTCCTGACTTTC. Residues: CASSLEGRGGANVLTF.

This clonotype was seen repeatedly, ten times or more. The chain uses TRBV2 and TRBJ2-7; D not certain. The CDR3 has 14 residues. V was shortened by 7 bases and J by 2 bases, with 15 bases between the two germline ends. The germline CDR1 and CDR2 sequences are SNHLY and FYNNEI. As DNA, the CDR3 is TGTGCCAGCACCGCCAGTCGGTTAACCTACGAGCAGTACTTC. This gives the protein CASTASRLTYEQYF.

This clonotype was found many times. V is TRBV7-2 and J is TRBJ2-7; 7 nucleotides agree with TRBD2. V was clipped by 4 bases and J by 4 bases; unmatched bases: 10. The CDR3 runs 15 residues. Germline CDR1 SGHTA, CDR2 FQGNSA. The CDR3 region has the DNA TGTGCCAGCAGCTCCCCCGAGGTGGGGGGGTACGAGCAGTACTTC. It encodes CASSSPEVGGYEQYF.

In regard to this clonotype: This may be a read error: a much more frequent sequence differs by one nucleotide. CDR3 residues: CASVQGASTEAFF. Written as DNA, the CDR3 is TGTGCTAGTGTACAGGGGGCGAGTACTGAAGCTTTCTTT. This rearrangement joins TRBV12-5 to TRBJ1-1, with TRBD1 identical over 9 bases. The germline V gene has CDR1 LGHNT and CDR2 FRNRAP. The CDR3 is made up of 13 amino acids. V was clipped by 7 bases and J by 5 bases; unmatched bases: 5.

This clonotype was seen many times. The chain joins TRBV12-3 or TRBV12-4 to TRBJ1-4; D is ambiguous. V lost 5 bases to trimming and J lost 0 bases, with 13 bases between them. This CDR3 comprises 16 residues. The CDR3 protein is CASSPSGRATNEKLFF. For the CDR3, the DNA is TGTGCCAGCAGTCCCTCGGGCAGAGCAACTAATGAAAAACTGTTTTTT.

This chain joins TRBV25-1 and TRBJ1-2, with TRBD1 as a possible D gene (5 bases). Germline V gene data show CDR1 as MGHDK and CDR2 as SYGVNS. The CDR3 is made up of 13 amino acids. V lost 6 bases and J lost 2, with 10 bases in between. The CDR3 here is CASSLGTNYGYTF. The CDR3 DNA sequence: TGTGCCAGCAGCCTCGGGACCAACTATGGCTACACCTTC.

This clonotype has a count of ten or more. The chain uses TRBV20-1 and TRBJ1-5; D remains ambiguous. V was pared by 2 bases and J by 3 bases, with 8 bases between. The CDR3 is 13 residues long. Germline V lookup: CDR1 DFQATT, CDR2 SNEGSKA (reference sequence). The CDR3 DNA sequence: TGCAGTGCTAGACCCAGCTTCAATCAGCCCCAGCATTTT. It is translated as CSARPSFNQPQHF.

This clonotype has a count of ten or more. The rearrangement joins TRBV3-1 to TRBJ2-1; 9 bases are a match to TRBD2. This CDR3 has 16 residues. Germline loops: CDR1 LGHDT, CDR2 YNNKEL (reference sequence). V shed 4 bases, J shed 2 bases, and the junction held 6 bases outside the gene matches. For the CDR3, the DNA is TGTGCCAGCAGCCGCGGACTAGCGAATACCTACAATGAGCAGTTCTTC. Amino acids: CASSRGLANTYNEQFF.

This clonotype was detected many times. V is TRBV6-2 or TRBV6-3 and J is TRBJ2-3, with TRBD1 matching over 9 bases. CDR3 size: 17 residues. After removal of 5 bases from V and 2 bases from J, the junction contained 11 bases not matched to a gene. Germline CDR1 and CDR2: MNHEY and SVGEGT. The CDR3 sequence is CASSGRGTGGPTDTQYF. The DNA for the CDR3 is TGTGCCAGCAGTGGCCGAGGAACAGGGGGCCCCACAGATACGCAGTATTTT.

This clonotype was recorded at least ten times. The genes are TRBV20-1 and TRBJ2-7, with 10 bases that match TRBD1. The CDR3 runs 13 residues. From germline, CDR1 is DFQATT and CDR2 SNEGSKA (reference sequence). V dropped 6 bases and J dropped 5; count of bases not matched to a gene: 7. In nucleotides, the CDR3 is TGCAGTGCCTCATTGGGACAGGGGAACGAGCAGTACTTC. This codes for CSASLGQGNEQYF.

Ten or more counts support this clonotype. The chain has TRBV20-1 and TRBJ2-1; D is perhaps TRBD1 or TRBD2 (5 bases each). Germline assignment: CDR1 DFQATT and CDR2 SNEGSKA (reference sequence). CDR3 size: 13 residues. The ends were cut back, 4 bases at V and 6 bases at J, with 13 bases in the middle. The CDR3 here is CSATDGTANEQFF. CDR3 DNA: TGCAGTGCTACCGATGGGACGGCCAATGAGCAGTTCTTC.

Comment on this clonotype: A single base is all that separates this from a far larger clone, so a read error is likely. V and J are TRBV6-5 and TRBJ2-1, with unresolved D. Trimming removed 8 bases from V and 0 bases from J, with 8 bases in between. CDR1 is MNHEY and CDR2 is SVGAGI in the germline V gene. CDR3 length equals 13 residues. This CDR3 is CASSIASYNEQFF. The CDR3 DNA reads TGTGCCAGCTCTATCGCCTCCTACAATGAGCAGTTCTTC.